The rows below give T cell receptor beta chains drawn from one sample of a study of graft-versus-host responses after intestinal transplantation. Produced via immunoSEQ multiplex PCR; TCRdb's table is partial and in-frame only. The sample holds about 45,000 clones; over 75% are singletons and the top ten take approximately 4.7%. The specimen comprised PBMCs, sampled 524 days after transplant. Source of these receptors: a human patient who received an intestinal transplant, so some T cells may come from the graft donor. The CDR3 runs from the conserved cysteine through the conserved F or W. The D gene is left open where the match is weak. Some rows have no size entry. The others give once, few or many, or a class for an expanded clone.

TRBD2 | 18 | TRBJ2-1 | TRBV11-2 | NA | CASSLIPAGVNLYNEQFF | TGTGCCAGCAGCTTAATTCCGGCGGGGGTAAACTTATACAATGAGCAGTTCTTC
TRBD1 | 14 | TRBJ1-6 | TRBV15 | once | CATSRTGNNSPLHF | TGTGCCACCAGTCGGACAGGGAATAATTCACCCCTCCACTTT
NA | 15 | TRBJ1-5 | TRBV19 | NA | CASKGPGRGNQPQHF | TGTGCCAGTAAGGGTCCGGGACGAGGAAATCAGCCCCAGCATTTT
NA | 17 | TRBJ2-7 | TRBV7-2 | NA | CASSLASVGGRSYEQYF | TGTGCCAGCAGCTTAGCGAGCGTTGGAGGTCGCTCCTACGAGCAGTACTTC
TRBD1 | 15 | TRBJ2-1 | TRBV27 | NA | CASSRRTGTNNEQFF | TGTGCCAGCAGTAGGCGGACAGGAACGAACAATGAGCAGTTCTTC
NA | 15 | TRBJ1-5 | TRBV27 | NA | CASGSDGYSNQPQHF | TGTGCCAGCGGCTCTGACGGCTATAGCAATCAGCCCCAGCATTTT
NA | 11 | TRBJ2-7 | TRBV18 | NA | CASSLGAEQYF | TGTGCCAGCTCACTGGGGGCCGAGCAGTACTTC
NA | 18 | TRBJ2-6 | TRBV11-3 | once | CASSSSQVDPSGANVLTF | TGTGCCAGCAGCTCGTCACAGGTTGACCCGTCTGGGGCCAACGTCCTGACTTTC
NA | 13 | TRBJ1-4 | TRBV14 | NA | CASSQYGGRKLFF | TGTGCCAGCAGCCAATACGGGGGGAGGAAACTGTTTTTT
NA | 15 | TRBJ1-4 | TRBV28 | once | CASSTDRTTNEKLFF | TGTGCCAGCAGTACTGACAGGACAACTAATGAAAAACTGTTTTTT
NA | 16 | TRBJ2-1 | TRBV5-4 | NA | CASSGVGLPSYNEQFF | TGTGCCAGCAGCGGTGTGGGCTTGCCGTCCTACAATGAGCAGTTCTTC
NA | 13 | TRBJ1-5 | TRBV27 | NA | CASSFDSNQPQHF | TGTGCCAGCAGTTTCGACAGCAATCAGCCCCAGCATTTT
NA | 14 | TRBJ2-7 | TRBV2 | NA | CASSDPISTYEQYF | TGTGCCAGCAGTGATCCCATTTCAACCTACGAGCAGTACTTC
TRBD1 | 15 | TRBJ1-1 | TRBV19 | NA | CASSTPRQGARKAFF | TGTGCCAGTAGTACCCCCCGACAGGGGGCGAGGAAAGCTTTCTTT
NA | 15 | TRBJ2-7 | TRBV19 | NA | CASSASGASTYEQYF | TGTGCCAGTAGTGCCTCGGGCGCCTCTACCTACGAGCAGTACTTC
TRBD1 | 19 | TRBJ1-6 | TRBV27 | NA | CASSRPGQGPSSYNSPLHF | TGTGCCAGCAGTCGGCCGGGACAGGGGCCTAGCTCCTATAATTCACCCCTCCACTTT
TRBD1 | 14 | TRBJ2-7 | TRBV5-6 | NA | CASSAGQGIYEQYF | TGTGCCAGCAGCGCGGGACAGGGAATCTACGAGCAGTACTTC